The rows below give T cell receptor beta chains drawn from one sample of a study of blood T cell repertoires in COVID-19. The method was immunoSEQ multiplex PCR; TCRdb's version includes in-frame clones alone and lacks a portion of them. The sample yields 380,000 or so clones, roughly 90% seen once. Source material: PBMCs or T cells enriched from blood (not recorded which). These receptor sequences come from a woman in her twenties or thirties with acute COVID-19. Both conserved end residues are part of each CDR3. The D gene is left open where the match is weak. Size tells how often a clone was seen (once, few, many) or the class of an expanded clone, and some rows leave it out.

abundance	d_gene	v_gene	j_gene	CDR3nt	CDR3aa
-	TRBD1	TRBV6-5	TRBJ2-7	TGTGCCAGCGCATCCGCAGCGACAGGGTCCTACGAGCAGTACTTC	CASASAATGSYEQYF
-	TRBD2	TRBV12-3/TRBV12-4	TRBJ2-7	TGTGCCAGCAGTCCCGGACTAGCCTACGAGCAGTACTTC	CASSPGLAYEQYF
-	TRBD1	TRBV24-1	TRBJ1-2	TGTGCCACCAGTGACCGCCAGACAGGGGCTGGCTACACCTTC	CATSDRQTGAGYTF
-	-	TRBV5-3	TRBJ1-5	TGTGCCAGAAGCTTGATGAGGGTTGGTAAGGGTCAGCCCCAGCATTTT	CARSLMRVGKGQPQHF
once	-	TRBV12-3/TRBV12-4	TRBJ2-2	TGTGCCAGCAGTTTCGGTATCACCGGGGAGCTGTTTTTT	CASSFGITGELFF
once	-	TRBV7-2	TRBJ1-1	TGTGCCAGCAGCTTAGGGGCGCAAATGAACACTGAAGCTTTCTTT	CASSLGAQMNTEAFF
-	TRBD1	TRBV4-1	TRBJ2-7	TGCGCCAGCAGCCAAGAAAGGACAGGGGTGTACGAGCAGTACTTC	CASSQERTGVYEQYF
-	TRBD2	TRBV27	TRBJ2-3	TGTGCCAGCAGTTTCCTAGCGGGGGGCACAGATACGCAGTATTTT	CASSFLAGGTDTQYF
-	-	TRBV2	TRBJ1-6	TGTGCCAGCAGTGGCGGCAGGGGACGAAATTCACCCCTCCACTTT	CASSGGRGRNSPLHF
-	TRBD2	TRBV5-1	TRBJ2-3	TGCGCCAGCAGCTTGGAGGTTAGCGGGGGATACACAGATACGCAGTATTTT	CASSLEVSGGYTDTQYF
-	TRBD1	TRBV3-1/TRBV3-2	TRBJ2-2	TGTGCCAGCAGTCTAGGCGGGACAGGGAACTACACCGGGGAGCTGTTTTTT	CASSLGGTGNYTGELFF
-	-	TRBV28	TRBJ2-7	TGTGCCAGCAGTTTAAGGGGCGAGCAGTACTTC	CASSLRGEQYF
many	-	TRBV29-1	TRBJ1-1	TGCAGCGTTGAGCATGAGGCCACTGAAGCTTTCTTT	CSVEHEATEAFF
-	-	TRBV10-3	TRBJ2-7	TGTGCCATCAGTGAGGCGGAACGGGGCTCCTACGAGCAGTACTTC	CAISEAERGSYEQYF
-	-	TRBV5-5	TRBJ2-2	TGTGCCAGCAGCCCTCCGGACAGTAGAGGGGAGCTGTTTTTT	CASSPPDSRGELFF
-	-	TRBV6-6	TRBJ1-6	TGTGCCAGCAGTTATGAGGGTCGGGATGTCGGTTCACCCCTCCACTTT	CASSYEGRDVGSPLHF
-	TRBD2	TRBV27	TRBJ2-1	TGTGCCAGCAGTTTGCGAGACAGCGGGGGGCGGTACAATGAGCAGTTCTTC	CASSLRDSGGRYNEQFF
-	TRBD1	TRBV2	TRBJ1-6	TGTGCCAGCCTGGGACAGGGGTATTCACCCCTCCACTTT	CASLGQGYSPLHF
-	TRBD1	TRBV2	TRBJ1-1	TGTGCCAGCAACTCCGGGACAGGGGGCGTGGGGACTGAAGCTTTCTTT	CASNSGTGGVGTEAFF
few	-	TRBV24-1	TRBJ1-2	TGTGCCACGCCGAGACAGCGTATCTATGGCTACACCTTC	CATPRQRIYGYTF
-	-	TRBV2	TRBJ1-1	TGTGCCAGCAGTCAAACAGGGATGAACACTGAAGCTTTCTTT	CASSQTGMNTEAFF
-	-	TRBV5-4	TRBJ2-6	TGTGCCAGCAGCAAGGACTGGTCCTCTGGGGCCAACGTCCTGACTTTC	CASSKDWSSGANVLTF
-	-	TRBV3-1/TRBV3-2	TRBJ1-1	TGTGCCAGCAGAATCGGACAGAACTTGAACACTGAAGCTTTCTTT	CASRIGQNLNTEAFF
-	TRBD1	TRBV13	TRBJ1-2	TGTGCCAGCAGCTTAGCGGCAGGGGGCGGATTAACTTATGGCTACACCTTC	CASSLAAGGGLTYGYTF
-	-	TRBV18	TRBJ1-6	TGTGCCAGCTCACTCTTGACCGAAACTAATAATTCACCCCTCCACTTT	CASSLLTETNNSPLHF
-	-	TRBV19	TRBJ1-3	TGTGCCAGTAGTATAGATGGGGGACTCGGAAACACCATATATTTT	CASSIDGGLGNTIYF
many	-	TRBV27	TRBJ1-6	TGTGCCAGCAGTCCGGACAGCCTAGGCGCCTATAATTCACCCCTCCACTTT	CASSPDSLGAYNSPLHF
-	TRBD1	TRBV7-2	TRBJ1-4	TGTGCCAGCAGCTTAAATTTGGGGACAGGGCATGAAAAACTGTTTTTT	CASSLNLGTGHEKLFF
-	TRBD1	TRBV28	TRBJ1-3	TGTGCCAGCAGTTTAAGCAAACAGGGGGGAAACACCATATATTTT	CASSLSKQGGNTIYF
-	-	TRBV5-1	TRBJ1-2	TGCGCCAGCCCACCGGGGGGCGAAGGCTACACCTTC	CASPPGGEGYTF
-	TRBD1	TRBV14	TRBJ1-6	TGTGCCAGCAGCCAAGGACGGGACAGTCCTGCGAATTCACCCCTCCACTTT	CASSQGRDSPANSPLHF
-	-	TRBV9	TRBJ2-6	TGTGCCAGCAGCGTTGGGGCCCCCGGCGTCCTGACTTTC	CASSVGAPGVLTF
-	-	TRBV18	TRBJ1-6	TGTGCCAGCTCTCAGCACAGGGCCGACCACGGCCTCCACTTT	CASSQHRADHGLHF
-	-	TRBV6-2/TRBV6-3	TRBJ2-7	TGTGCCAGCAGTTACGCGGCAGCACCCATGAGCTCCTACGAGCAGTACTTC	CASSYAAAPMSSYEQYF
-	TRBD1	TRBV29-1	TRBJ1-4	TGCAGCGTTGGGGGTCCGGAGGGGGCATCAACTAATGAAAAACTGTTTTTT	CSVGGPEGASTNEKLFF